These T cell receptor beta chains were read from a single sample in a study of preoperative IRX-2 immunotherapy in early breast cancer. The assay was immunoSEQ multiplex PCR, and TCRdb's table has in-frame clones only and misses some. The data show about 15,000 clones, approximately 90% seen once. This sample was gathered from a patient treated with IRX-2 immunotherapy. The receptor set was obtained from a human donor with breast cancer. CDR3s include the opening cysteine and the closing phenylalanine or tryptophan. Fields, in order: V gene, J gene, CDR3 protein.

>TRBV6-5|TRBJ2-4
CASSYGTGGNIQYF
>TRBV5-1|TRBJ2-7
CASSPGFRGVPKQYF
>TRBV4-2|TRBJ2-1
CASSQDLSGGYNEQFF
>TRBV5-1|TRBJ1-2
CASSLAVGIDGYTF
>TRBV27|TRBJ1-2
CASSLRGGGNGYTF
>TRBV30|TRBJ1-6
CAWSVWVTSPLHF
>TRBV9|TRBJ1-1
CASSVVRGPEAFF
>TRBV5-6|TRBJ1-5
CASSFSDRPNQPQHF
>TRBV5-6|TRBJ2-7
CASKPQGTVYEQYF
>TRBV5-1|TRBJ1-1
CASSLERNTEAFF
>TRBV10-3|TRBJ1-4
CAISESTGPTNEKLFF
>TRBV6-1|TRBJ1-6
CASREALVGNSPLHF
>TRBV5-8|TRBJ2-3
CASSLKGSTDTQYF
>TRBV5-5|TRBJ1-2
CASSSVAGDYGYTF
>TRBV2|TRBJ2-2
CASSRDFWTGELFF
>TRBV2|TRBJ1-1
CATLGPEWGQGSTEAFF
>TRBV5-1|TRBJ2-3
CASSWSVDTQYF
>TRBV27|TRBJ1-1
CASSLSSRGNTEAFF
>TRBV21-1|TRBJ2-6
CASSRPQGGTFSGANVLTF
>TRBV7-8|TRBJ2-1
CASSRQGLRYNEQFF
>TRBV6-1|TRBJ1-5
CASSGLSGLGQPQHF
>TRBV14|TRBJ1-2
CASSQTSLSGYTF
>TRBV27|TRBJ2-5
CASRDGWGVDETQYF